The 9 T cell receptor beta chains presented below share a single source sample, sequenced in a study of T cells in women clearing cervical HPV infection. The method was immunoSEQ multiplex PCR; TCRdb's version includes in-frame clones alone and lacks a portion of them. The listing records about 24,000 clones. The sample consisted of blood buffy coat. The receptors stem from a woman aged 18 to 69 with a cervical HPV16 infection that either progressed to CIN3+ or cleared (not recorded which).

The chain's CDR3 is CASSLIGPNTGELFF. CDR3 bases read: TGTGCCAGCAGCTTGATAGGGCCGAACACCGGGGAG. V gene TRBV5-6 combines with J gene TRBJ2-2, with D unclear. The read finishes 3 residues shy of the CDR3 end, and the germline J gene is used to complete it. Germline loops: CDR1 SGHDT, CDR2 YYEEEE. V lost 1 base, J lost 0 bases, and 7 bases lay in between. The CDR3 is 15 amino acids.

Worth noting for this clone: Read sequence stops 3 residues before the CDR3 end, and the germline J gene provides the missing end. The chain uses TRBV11-1 and TRBJ2-2; no clear D. The V and J ends lost 5 bases and 4 bases respectively, with 8 bases between them. The germline gives CDR1 SGHAT, CDR2 FQDESV (reference sequence). The CDR3 consists of 13 residues. Incomplete CDR3 DNA: TGTGCCAGCAGCGCGTACGGCACCGGGGAG. This codes for CASSAYGTGE. The full CDR3 protein reads CASSAYGTGELFF.

To note about this clone: The read stops 3 residues short of the end of the CDR3; the missing end is completed from the germline J gene. The rearrangement uses TRBV7-8 and TRBJ2-5; D uncertain. The germline gives CDR1 SGHVS, CDR2 FQNEAQ. V dropped 1 base and J dropped 0 bases, with 6 bases sitting between them. The CDR3 is 14 amino acids. CDR3 amino acids: CASSLEAYQETQYF. Partial CDR3 DNA: TGTGCCAGCAGCTTAGAGGCATACCAAGAGACC.

CDR3 bases read: TGCAGCGTTGGGACAGGGGGCGCAACTGAA. This translates into CSVGTGGATE. The full CDR3 protein reads CSVGTGGATEAFF. The rearrangement uses TRBV29-1 and TRBJ1-1, with 11 bases aligning to TRBD1. Read data end 3 residues before the CDR3 end; the end is taken from the germline J gene. Trimming took 4 bases from V and 5 from J; bases not matched to a gene: 3. This CDR3 contains 13 residues. From germline, CDR1 is SQVTM and CDR2 ANQGSEA.

The CDR3 loop is CASSSPPDKNFQETQYF. The DNA read from the CDR3 is TGTGCCAGCAGTTCCCCCCCGGACAAAAACTTTCAAGAGACC. The chain is built from TRBV12-3 or TRBV12-4 and TRBJ2-5, with D tentatively TRBD1 (5 bases). The read finishes 3 residues shy of the CDR3 end, and the germline J gene is used to complete it. The CDR3 runs to 17 residues. Trimming pared 4 bases from V and 2 bases from J, leaving 20 bases between.

Remarks on this clone: From the germline J gene comes the end of the CDR3, since the read stops 3 residues before it. The chain recombines TRBV20-1 with TRBJ2-5, with 8 bases that match TRBD2. The V gene end was trimmed by 0 bases and the J gene end by 5 bases; junction bases not matched to a gene: 8. Germline assignment: CDR1 DFQATT and CDR2 SNEGSKA (reference sequence). The CDR3 loop spans 15 amino acids. This CDR3 is CSARDPAGEEETQYF. Incomplete CDR3 DNA: TGCAGTGCTAGAGATCCAGCGGGAGAGGAGGAGACC.

A note on this clone: The read finishes 3 residues shy of the CDR3 end, and the germline J gene is used to complete it. This chain joins TRBV2 and TRBJ1-1; D not resolved. Germline V gene data show CDR1 as SNHLY and CDR2 as FYNNEI. The CDR3 totals 13 residues. Trimming left V 6 bases short and J 0 bases short, with 8 bases between. The CDR3 is CASSTDMNTEAFF. Incomplete CDR3 DNA: TGTGCCAGCAGCACCGACATGAACACTGAA. Drawing the rest from reference TRBV2 and TRBJ1-1, the complete variable domain is EPEVTQTPSHQVTQMGQEVILRCVPISNHLYFYWYRQILGQKVEFLVSFYNNEISEKSEIFDDQFSVERPDGSNFTLKIRSTKLEDSAMYFCASSTDMNTEAFFGQGTRLTVV.

Points on this clone: The read ends 3 residues early relative to the CDR3; the germline J gene fills the gap. The rearrangement joins TRBV29-1 to TRBJ2-7; 7 positions agree with TRBD1. CDR3 length equals 13 residues. Losses at the gene ends were 6 bases for V and 2 bases for J; bases not matched to a gene: 7. Germline CDR1 is SQVTM and CDR2 is ANQGSEA. CDR3 sequence reads: CSVWDSWTYEQYF. CDR3 bases read: TGCAGCGTCTGGGACAGTTGGACCTACGAG.

CDR3 DNA, as far as it was read: TGTGCCAGCTCACCGGCCGGGAGCGGGTACGAC. As protein: CASSPAGSGYD. The CDR3, in full, reads CASSPAGSGYDYTF. V gene TRBV18 combines with J gene TRBJ1-2, with no clear D. The read ends 3 residues before the CDR3 terminus; that terminus is restored from the germline J gene. There are 14 residues in the CDR3. Looked up from germline, CDR1 is KGHSH and CDR2 is LQKENI.